The clone carrying this TCR beta chain was recorded at least ten times. Antigen: not known. This CDR3 region has 11 residues. V shed 5 bases and J shed 3 bases, with 5 bases lying between them. Germline CDR1 is SEHNR and CDR2 is FQNEAQ (reference sequence). The data originate from a study of spatial heterogeneity in lung cancer. TCRdb used MiXCR to reprocess the 5' RACE reads, holding one entry per CDR3 protein. This table holds 10,000 to 15,000 distinct CDR3 sequences, approximately 15% found once. General study points: Circulating ubiquitous expanded tumor TCRs were observed more frequently at resection than at follow-up.

Specified time point: sample taken at primary tumor resection. Unsorted tumor, nontumor lung tissue or cryopreserved PBMC supplied the whole RNA. Untreated early-stage non-small cell lung cancer patients, around 72 in total, were the donors. The sample was PBMCs, taken at surgery. The V and J genes are TRBV7-9 and TRBJ2-7; D not resolved. The source is a male donor with early-stage non-small cell lung cancer. CDR3 protein: CASSDNYEQYF. The CDR3 region has the DNA TGTGCCAGCAGCGACAACTACGAGCAGTACTTC. The full variable domain, in which reference TRBV7-9 and TRBJ2-7 provide the parts outside the CDR3, is DTGVSQNPRHKITKRGQNVTFRCDPISEHNRLYWYRQTLGQGPEFLTYFQNEAQLEKSRLLSDRFSAERPKGSFSTLEIQRTEQGDSAMYLCASSDNYEQYFGPGTRLTVT.